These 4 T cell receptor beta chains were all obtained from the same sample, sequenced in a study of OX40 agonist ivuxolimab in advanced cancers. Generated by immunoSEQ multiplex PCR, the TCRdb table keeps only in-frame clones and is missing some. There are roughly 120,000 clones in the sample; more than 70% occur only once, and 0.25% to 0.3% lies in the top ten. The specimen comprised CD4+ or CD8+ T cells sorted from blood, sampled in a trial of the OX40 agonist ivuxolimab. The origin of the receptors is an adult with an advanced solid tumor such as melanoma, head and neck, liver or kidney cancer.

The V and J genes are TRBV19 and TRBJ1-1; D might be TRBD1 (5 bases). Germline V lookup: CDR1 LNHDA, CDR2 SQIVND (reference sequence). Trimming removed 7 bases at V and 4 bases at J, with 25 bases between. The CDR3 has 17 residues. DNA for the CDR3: TGTGCCAGTACCCTTAGAACAGACAGCCCGGACGGCACTGAAGCTTTCTTT. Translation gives CASTLRTDSPDGTEAFF.

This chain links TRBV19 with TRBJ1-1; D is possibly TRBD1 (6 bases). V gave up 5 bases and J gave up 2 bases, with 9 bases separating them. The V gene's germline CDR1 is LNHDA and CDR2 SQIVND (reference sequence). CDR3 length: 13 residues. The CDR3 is CASSLGGNTEAFF. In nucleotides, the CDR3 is TGTGCCAGTAGTTTAGGGGGAAACACTGAAGCTTTCTTT.

DNA for the CDR3: TGCGCCAGCAGCCAAGATCCGAGGACAGGACGTCAAGAGACCCAGTACTTC. It specifies CASSQDPRTGRQETQYF. The chain has TRBV4-3 and TRBJ2-5; 7 bases fit TRBD1. The CDR3 sequence is 17 residues long. Germline V CDR1 and CDR2: LGHNA, YSLEER. V was clipped by 0 bases and J by 2 bases; unmatched bases: 9.

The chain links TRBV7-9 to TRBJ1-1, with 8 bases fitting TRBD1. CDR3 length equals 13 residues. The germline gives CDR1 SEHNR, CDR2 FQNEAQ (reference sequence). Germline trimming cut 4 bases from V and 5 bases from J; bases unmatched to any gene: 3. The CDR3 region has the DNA TGTGCCAGCAGCTGGACAGGGAGAACTGAAGCTTTCTTT. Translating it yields CASSWTGRTEAFF. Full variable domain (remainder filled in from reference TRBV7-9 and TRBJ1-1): DTGVSQNPRHKITKRGQNVTFRCDPISEHNRLYWYRQTLGQGPEFLTYFQNEAQLEKSRLLSDRFSAERPKGSFSTLEIQRTEQGDSAMYLCASSWTGRTEAFFGQGTRLTVV.